A single T cell receptor beta chain is shown here with its context. Healthy donors served as the controls. They were matched for age and sex. The RNA, about 0.45 to 1 ug, was put through reverse transcription using random hexamers. TCRdb redid the calling of the immunoSEQ multiplex PCR reads with MiXCR, one entry per CDR3 protein. The sample yields about 80,000 distinct CDR3 sequences, about 93% seen once. This entry is derived from a study of CD8 T cells in Susac syndrome. The J segment lost 5 bases and the V segment lost 3 bases, leaving 12 bases of the junction unmatched. The CDR3 sequence is 16 residues long. CDR1 is SGDLS and CDR2 is YYNGEE in the germline V gene.

The receptor was isolated from a human donor in good health. This chain uses TRBV9 with TRBJ1-2, with 8 nucleotides matching TRBD1. Input material: CD8+ T cells from PBMCs. CDR3 in amino acids: CASSGAAKQGGYGYTF. CDR3 nucleotides: TGTGCCAGCAGCGGCGCAGCAAAACAGGGGGGGTATGGCTACACCTTC.